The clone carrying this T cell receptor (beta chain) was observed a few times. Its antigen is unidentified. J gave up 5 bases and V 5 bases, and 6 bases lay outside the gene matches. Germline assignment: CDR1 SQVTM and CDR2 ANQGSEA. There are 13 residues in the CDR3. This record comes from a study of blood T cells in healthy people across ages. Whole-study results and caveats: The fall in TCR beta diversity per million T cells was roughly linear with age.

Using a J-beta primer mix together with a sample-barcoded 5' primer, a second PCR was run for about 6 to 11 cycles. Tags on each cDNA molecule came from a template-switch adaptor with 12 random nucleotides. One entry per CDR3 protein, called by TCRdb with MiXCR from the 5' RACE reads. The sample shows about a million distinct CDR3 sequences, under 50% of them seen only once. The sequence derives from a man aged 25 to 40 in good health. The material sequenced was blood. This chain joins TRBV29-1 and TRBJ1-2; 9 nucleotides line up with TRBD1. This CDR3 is CSVPGQGHYGYTF. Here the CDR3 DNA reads TGCAGCGTTCCGGGACAGGGCCATTATGGCTACACCTTC.